Given below is one T cell receptor (beta chain) in context. The antigen remains undetermined. The V gene's germline CDR1 is SGHTA and CDR2 FQGNSA. V trimming: 7 bases; J trimming: 0 bases; junction bases outside the gene matches: 12. The CDR3 totals 17 residues. Assay: immunoSEQ multiplex PCR; the TCRdb copy retains only in-frame clones and omits some. Found here are approximately 17,000 clones, about 90% of them singletons; the top ten hold less than 0.65%. This specimen comes from a study of T cells after posttransplantation cyclophosphamide. A marrow graft followed busulfan-fludarabine conditioning, with cyclophosphamide on days +3 and +4. Whole-study results and caveats: After PTCy, TRB diversity resembled that of CNI/methotrexate controls. Skin or GI-infiltrating T cells shared few TRB sequences with blood. Donor CD8+ memory clones often dominated recipient blood repertoires at later times.

The source is a male patient in his sixties who received an allogeneic stem cell transplant from a related donor and was CMV-positive. Part of the T cell pool may stem from the graft donor. The material was CD4+ T cells sorted from blood, obtained after allogeneic stem cell transplant with posttransplant cyclophosphamide. The chain has TRBV7-2 and TRBJ2-7, with 10 nucleotides matching TRBD1. CDR3 in DNA: TGTGCCAGCACCAAGGACAGGGGGAAGGCCACCTCCTACGAGCAGTACTTC. Translating it yields CASTKDRGKATSYEQYF.